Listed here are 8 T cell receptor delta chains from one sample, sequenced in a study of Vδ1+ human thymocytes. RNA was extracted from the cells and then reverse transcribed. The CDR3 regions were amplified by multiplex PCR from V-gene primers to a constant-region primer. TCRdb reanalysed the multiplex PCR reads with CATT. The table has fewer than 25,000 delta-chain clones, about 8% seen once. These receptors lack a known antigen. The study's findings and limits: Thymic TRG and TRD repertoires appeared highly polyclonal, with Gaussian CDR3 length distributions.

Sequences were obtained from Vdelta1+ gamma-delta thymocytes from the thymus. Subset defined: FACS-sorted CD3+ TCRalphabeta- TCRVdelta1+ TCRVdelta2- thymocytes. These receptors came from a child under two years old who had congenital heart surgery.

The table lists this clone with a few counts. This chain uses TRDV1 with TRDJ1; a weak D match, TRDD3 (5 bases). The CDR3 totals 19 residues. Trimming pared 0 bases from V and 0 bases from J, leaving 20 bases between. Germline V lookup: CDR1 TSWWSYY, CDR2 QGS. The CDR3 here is CALGELRGVLPLYTDKLIF. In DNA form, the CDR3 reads TGTGCTCTTGGGGAACTGCGGGGGGTTCTACCTCTCTACACCGATAAACTCATCTTT.

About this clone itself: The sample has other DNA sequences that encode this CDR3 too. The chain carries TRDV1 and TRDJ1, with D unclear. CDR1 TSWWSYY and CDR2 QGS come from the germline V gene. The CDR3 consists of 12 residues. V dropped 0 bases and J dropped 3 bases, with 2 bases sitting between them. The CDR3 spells CALGELSDKLIF. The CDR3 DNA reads TGTGCTCTTGGGGAACTTTCCGATAAACTCATCTTT.

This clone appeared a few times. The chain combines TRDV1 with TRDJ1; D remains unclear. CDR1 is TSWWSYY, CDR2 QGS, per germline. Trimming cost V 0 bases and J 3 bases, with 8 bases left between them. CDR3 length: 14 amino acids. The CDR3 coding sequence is TGTGCTCTTGGGGAACTAGGGCCCCCCGATAAACTCATCTTT. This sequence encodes CALGELGPPDKLIF.

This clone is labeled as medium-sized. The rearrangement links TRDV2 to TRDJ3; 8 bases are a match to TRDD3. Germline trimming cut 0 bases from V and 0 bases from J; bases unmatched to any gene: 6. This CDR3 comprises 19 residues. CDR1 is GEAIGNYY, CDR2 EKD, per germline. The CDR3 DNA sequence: TGTGCCTGTGACACCGACTGGGGGTCAAGCTCCTGGGACACCCGACAGATGTTTTTC. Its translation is CACDTDWGSSSWDTRQMFF.

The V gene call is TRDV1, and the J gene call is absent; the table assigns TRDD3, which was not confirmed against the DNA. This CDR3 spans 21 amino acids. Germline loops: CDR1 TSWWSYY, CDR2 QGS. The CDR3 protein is CALGEYTGAEVGGPYTDKLIF. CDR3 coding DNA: TGTGCTCTTGGGGAATATACAGGCGCCGAGGTAGGGGGACCGTACACCGATAAGCTCATCTTT.

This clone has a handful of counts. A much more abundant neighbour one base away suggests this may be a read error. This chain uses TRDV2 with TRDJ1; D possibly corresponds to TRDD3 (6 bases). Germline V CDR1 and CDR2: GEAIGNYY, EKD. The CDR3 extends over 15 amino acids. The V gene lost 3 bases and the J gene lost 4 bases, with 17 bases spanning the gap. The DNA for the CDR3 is TGTGCCTGTGACTGGTACTTGGGGATCTACGATAAACTCATCTTT. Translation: CACDWYLGIYDKLIF.

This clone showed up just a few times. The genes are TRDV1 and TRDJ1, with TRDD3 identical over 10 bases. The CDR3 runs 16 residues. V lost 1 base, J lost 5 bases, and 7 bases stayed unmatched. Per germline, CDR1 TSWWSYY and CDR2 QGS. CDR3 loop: CALGERYLGDKDKLIF. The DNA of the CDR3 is TGTGCTCTTGGGGAACGATACCTGGGGGATAAAGATAAACTCATCTTT.

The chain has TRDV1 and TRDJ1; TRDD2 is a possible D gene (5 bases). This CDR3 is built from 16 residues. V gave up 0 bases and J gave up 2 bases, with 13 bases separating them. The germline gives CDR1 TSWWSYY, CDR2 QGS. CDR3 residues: CALGELRGFRTDKLIF. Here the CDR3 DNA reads TGTGCTCTTGGGGAACTGAGGGGCTTCCGGACCGATAAACTCATCTTT.